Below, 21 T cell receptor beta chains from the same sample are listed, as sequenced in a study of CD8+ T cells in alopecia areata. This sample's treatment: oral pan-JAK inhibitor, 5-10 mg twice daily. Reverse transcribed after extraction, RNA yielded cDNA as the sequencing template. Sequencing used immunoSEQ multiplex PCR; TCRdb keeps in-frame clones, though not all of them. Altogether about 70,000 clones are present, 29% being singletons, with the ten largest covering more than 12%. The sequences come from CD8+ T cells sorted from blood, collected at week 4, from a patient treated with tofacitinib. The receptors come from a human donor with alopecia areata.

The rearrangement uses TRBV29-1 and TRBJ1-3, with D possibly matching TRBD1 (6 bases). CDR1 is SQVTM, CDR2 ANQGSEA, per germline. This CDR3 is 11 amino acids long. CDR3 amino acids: CGAGVGNTIYF. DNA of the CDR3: TGCGGAGCAGGGGTGGGCAACACCATATATTTT.

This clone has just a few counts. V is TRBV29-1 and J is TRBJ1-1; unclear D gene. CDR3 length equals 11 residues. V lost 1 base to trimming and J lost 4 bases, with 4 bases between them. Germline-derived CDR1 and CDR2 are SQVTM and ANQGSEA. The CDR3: CSVEGATEAFF. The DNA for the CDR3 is TGCAGCGTTGAAGGGGCCACTGAAGCTTTCTTT.

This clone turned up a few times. CDR3 sequence (DNA): TGTGCCTGGAGTGTAGGCGTTATCAATCAGCCCCAGCATTTT. Translating it yields CAWSVGVINQPQHF. This chain joins TRBV30 and TRBJ1-5, with D uncertain. Germline V gene data show CDR1 as GTSNPN and CDR2 as SVGIG (reference sequence). This CDR3 is 14 amino acids long. Trimming shortened V by 0 bases and J by 3 bases, and 9 bases separated the two germline ends.

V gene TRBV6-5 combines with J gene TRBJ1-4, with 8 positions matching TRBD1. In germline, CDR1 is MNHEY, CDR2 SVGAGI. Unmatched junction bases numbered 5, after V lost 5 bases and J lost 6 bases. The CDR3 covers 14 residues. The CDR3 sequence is CASSADRGDEKLFF. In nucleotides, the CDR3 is TGTGCCAGCAGTGCAGACAGGGGTGATGAAAAACTGTTTTTT.

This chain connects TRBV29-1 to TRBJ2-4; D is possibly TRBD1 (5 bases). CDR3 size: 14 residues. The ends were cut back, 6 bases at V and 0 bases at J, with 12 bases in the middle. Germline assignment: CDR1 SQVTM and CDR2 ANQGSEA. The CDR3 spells CSVLGAEAKNIQYF. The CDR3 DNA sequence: TGCAGCGTCCTTGGGGCAGAAGCCAAAAACATTCAGTACTTC.

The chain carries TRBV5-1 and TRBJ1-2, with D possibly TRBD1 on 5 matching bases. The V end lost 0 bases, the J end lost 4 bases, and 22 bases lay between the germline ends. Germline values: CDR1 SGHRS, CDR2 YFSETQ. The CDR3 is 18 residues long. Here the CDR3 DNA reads TGCGCCAGCAGCTTGGAATTACGGCCAGGGCCTGGGAGCTATGGCTACACCTTC. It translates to CASSLELRPGPGSYGYTF.

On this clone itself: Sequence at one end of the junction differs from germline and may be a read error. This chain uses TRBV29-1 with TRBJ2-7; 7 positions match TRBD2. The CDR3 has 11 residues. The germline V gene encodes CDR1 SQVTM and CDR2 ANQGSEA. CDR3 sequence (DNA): TGCAGCGTTGTGATTCAGGGACTACAGCACTTC. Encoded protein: CSVVIQGLQHF.

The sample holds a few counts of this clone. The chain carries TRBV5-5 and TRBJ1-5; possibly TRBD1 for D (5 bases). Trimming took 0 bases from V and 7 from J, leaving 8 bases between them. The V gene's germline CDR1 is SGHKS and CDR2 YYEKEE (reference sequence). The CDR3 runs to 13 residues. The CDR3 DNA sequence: TGTGCCAGCAGCTTGGAGGGGATCCAGCCCCAGCATTTT. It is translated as CASSLEGIQPQHF. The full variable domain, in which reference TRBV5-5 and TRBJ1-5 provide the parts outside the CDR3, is DAGVTQSPTHLIKTRGQQVTLRCSPISGHKSVSWYQQVLGQGPQFIFQYYEKEERGRGNFPDRFSARQFPNYSSELNVNALLLGDSALYLCASSLEGIQPQHFGDGTRLSIL.

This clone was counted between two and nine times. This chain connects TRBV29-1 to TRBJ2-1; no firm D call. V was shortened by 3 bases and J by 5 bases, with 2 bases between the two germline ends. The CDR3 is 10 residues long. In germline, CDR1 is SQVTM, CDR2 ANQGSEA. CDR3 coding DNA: TGCAGCGTTGACGACAATGAGCAGTTCTTC. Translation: CSVDDNEQFF.

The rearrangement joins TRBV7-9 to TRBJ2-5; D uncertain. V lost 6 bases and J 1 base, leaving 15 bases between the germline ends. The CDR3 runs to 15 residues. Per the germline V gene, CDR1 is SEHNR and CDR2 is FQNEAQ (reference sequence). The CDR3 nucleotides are TGTGCCAGCAGTCCCCCGGACCGTCCCCAAGAGACCCAGTACTTC. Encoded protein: CASSPPDRPQETQYF.

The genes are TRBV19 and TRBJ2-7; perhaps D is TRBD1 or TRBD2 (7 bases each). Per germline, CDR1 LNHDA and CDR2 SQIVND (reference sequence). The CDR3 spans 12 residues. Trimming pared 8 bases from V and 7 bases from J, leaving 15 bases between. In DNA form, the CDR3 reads TGTGCCAGTGCGACAGGGCGGGGGGAGCAGTACTTC. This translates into CASATGRGEQYF.

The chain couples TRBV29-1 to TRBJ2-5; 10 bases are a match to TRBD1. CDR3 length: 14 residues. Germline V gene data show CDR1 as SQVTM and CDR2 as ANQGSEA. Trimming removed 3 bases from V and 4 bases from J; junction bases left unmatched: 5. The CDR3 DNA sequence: TGCAGCGTTGATCCGGGACAGGGGACAGAGACCCAGTACTTC. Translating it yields CSVDPGQGTETQYF.

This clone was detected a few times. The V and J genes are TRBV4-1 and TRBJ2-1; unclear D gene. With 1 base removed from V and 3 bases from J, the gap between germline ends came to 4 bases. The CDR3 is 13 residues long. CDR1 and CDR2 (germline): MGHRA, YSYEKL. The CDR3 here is CASSQVVYNEQFF. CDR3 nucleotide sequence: TGCGCCAGCAGCCAAGTTGTCTACAATGAGCAGTTCTTC.

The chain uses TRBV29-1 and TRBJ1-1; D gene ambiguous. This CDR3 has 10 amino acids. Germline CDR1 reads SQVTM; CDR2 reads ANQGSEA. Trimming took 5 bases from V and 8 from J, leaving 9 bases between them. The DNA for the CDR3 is TGCAGCGTTTTTCAGCCGGAAGCTTTCTTT. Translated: CSVFQPEAFF.

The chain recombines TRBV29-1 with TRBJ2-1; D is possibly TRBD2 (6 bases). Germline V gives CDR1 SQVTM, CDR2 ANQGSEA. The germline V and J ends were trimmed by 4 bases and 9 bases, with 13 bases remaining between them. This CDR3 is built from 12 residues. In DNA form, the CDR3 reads TGCAGCGTTGTGGGGGGATTACCTGAGCAGTTCTTC. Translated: CSVVGGLPEQFF.

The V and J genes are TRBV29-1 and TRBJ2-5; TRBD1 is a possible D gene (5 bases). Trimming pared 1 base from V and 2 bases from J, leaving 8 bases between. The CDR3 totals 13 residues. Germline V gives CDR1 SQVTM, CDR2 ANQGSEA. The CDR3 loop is CSVEGAGQETQYF. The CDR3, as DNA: TGCAGCGTTGAAGGGGCAGGGCAAGAGACCCAGTACTTC.

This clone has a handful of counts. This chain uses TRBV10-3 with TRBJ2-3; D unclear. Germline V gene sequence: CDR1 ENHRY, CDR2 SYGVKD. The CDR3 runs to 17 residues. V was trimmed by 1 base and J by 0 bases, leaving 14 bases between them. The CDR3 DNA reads TGTGCCATCAGTGAGTTAATGGCAGGAACTAGCACAGATACGCAGTATTTT. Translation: CAISELMAGTSTDTQYF.

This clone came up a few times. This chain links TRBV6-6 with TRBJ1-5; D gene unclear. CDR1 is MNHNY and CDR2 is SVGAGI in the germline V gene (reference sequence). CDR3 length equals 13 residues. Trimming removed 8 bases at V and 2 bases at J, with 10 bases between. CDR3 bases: TGTGCCAGCGGAGGAGGACGCAATCAGCCCCAGCATTTT. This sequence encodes CASGGGRNQPQHF.

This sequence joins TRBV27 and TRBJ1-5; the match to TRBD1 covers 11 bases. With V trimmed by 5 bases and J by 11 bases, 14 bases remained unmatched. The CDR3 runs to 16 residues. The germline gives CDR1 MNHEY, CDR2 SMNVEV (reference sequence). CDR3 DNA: TGTGCCAGCAGTCTCCATCCGGGACAGGGGGTGAGGTCCCAGCATTTT. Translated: CASSLHPGQGVRSQHF.

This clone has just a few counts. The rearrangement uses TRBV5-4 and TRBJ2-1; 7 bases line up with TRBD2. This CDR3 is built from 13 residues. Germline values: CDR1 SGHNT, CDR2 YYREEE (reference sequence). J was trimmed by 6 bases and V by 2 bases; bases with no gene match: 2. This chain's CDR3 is CASSFGGSNEQFF. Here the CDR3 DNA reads TGTGCCAGCAGCTTCGGGGGGTCCAATGAGCAGTTCTTC.

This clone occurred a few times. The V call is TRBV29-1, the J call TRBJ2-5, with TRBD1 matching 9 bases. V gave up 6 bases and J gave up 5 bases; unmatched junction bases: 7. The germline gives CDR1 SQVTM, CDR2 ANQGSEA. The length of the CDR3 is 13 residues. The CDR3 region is CSVGTGRMETQYF. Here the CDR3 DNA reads TGCAGCGTAGGGACAGGGAGGATGGAGACCCAGTACTTC.